This T cell receptor beta chain was retrieved from a study of cytomegalovirus exposure and HLA in healthy donors. The CDR3 is 15 residues long. Trimming removed 7 bases from V and 5 bases from J; junction bases left unmatched: 5. CDR1 is LNHDA and CDR2 is SQIVND in the germline V gene (reference sequence). The PCR was carried out with 60 Vbeta primers and 13 Jbeta primers. The data were produced by immunoSEQ multiplex PCR, yet TCRdb's version contains in-frame clones alone and is incomplete. The repertoire has 95,000 to 150,000 clones, 75% to 90% of them found once; the top ten carry approximately 2.1%.

The sequence was obtained from a man aged 25-40 years in good health and CMV-seronegative. The sample comprised PBMCs. The chain joins TRBV19 to TRBJ1-6; 10 bases are shared with TRBD1. CDR3 nucleotides: TGTGCCAGTAAAGACAGGGGGCGAGATAATTCACCCCTCCACTTT. This sequence encodes CASKDRGRDNSPLHF.